This entry lists 13 T cell receptor beta chains sequenced from one sample in a study of shared clonotypes between healthy human individuals. Some clones are missing from TCRdb's copy, which holds only in-frame ones; the method was immunoSEQ multiplex PCR. This table holds around 300,000 clones, around 90% found once. The sequenced sample consisted of memory CD8+ T cells sorted from blood. The subset here: CD45RO+ cells pooled with CCR7-negative TemRA cells. Source of these receptors: a man in his late teens or twenties in good health.

The CDR3 reads CASSDSTTDTQYF. DNA of the CDR3: TGTGCCAGCAGTGACTCCACCACAGATACGCAGTATTTT. The genes are TRBV6-4 and TRBJ2-3, with D unresolved. Germline-derived CDR1 and CDR2 are MRHNA and SNTAGT. Trimming took 0 bases from V and 2 from J, leaving 3 bases between them. CDR3 length: 13 amino acids.

This rearrangement joins TRBV2 to TRBJ2-7, with TRBD1 identical over 7 bases. With 7 bases clipped from V and 5 bases from J, the junction kept 8 bases outside the gene matches. CDR3 length equals 13 residues. The germline gives CDR1 SNHLY, CDR2 FYNNEI. Here the CDR3 DNA reads TGTGCCAGCACCCCAGGGGGAAGGGACGAGCAGTACTTC. It specifies CASTPGGRDEQYF.

This chain connects TRBV9 to TRBJ2-1, with 12 bases fitting TRBD2. The CDR3 is 15 residues long. The germline V gene has CDR1 SGDLS and CDR2 YYNGEE. Trimming cost V 3 bases and J 2 bases; bases outside gene matches: 0. The CDR3 region has the DNA TGTGCCAGCAGCGCTAGCGGGAGGGCCTACAATGAGCAGTTCTTC. This gives the protein CASSASGRAYNEQFF.

The sample holds a few counts of this clone. This chain connects TRBV7-9 to TRBJ1-2; 7 nucleotides agree with TRBD1. Germline V gene lookup returns CDR1 SEHNR and CDR2 FQNEAQ (reference sequence). The CDR3 consists of 13 residues. V shed 4 bases and J 6 bases; nucleotides not matched to a gene: 5. The DNA of the CDR3 is TGTGCCAGCAGCTCGACAGGGTGGGATGGCTACACCTTC. It is translated as CASSSTGWDGYTF.

The genes are TRBV27 and TRBJ2-2; no reliable D call. Germline V gives CDR1 MNHEY, CDR2 SMNVEV (reference sequence). The V gene lost 3 bases and the J gene lost 6 bases, with 8 bases spanning the gap. This CDR3 is built from 13 residues. The CDR3 nucleotides read TGTGCCAGCAGTTTGGTTCTCTCCGGGGAGCTGTTTTTT. It is translated as CASSLVLSGELFF.

The sample holds one count of this clone. The chain combines TRBV4-1 with TRBJ1-6, with D possibly being TRBD1 (5 bases). The germline V gene encodes CDR1 MGHRA and CDR2 YSYEKL. Trimming took off 1 base at V and 10 bases at J, with 5 bases between the two ends. The CDR3 consists of 12 residues. CDR3 protein: CASSQGGSPLHF. Here the CDR3 DNA reads TGCGCCAGCAGCCAAGGGGGGTCACCCCTCCACTTT.

This clone was detected once. The chain is built from TRBV7-9 and TRBJ2-3; unclear D gene. With 5 bases removed from V and 0 bases from J, the gap between germline ends came to 9 bases. Germline loops: CDR1 SEHNR, CDR2 FQNEAQ (reference sequence). This CDR3 region has 14 residues. Here the CDR3 reads CASSEPLSTDTQYF. CDR3 nucleotide sequence: TGTGCCAGCAGCGAGCCCCTAAGCACAGATACGCAGTATTTT.

The chain couples TRBV28 to TRBJ2-5; D perhaps matches TRBD2 (6 bases). V shed 3 bases and J shed 5 bases, with 22 bases lying between them. The CDR3 sequence is 17 residues long. The V gene's germline CDR1 is MDHEN and CDR2 SYDVKM. DNA for the CDR3: TGTGCCAGCAGTTTTTCACCGGGGCGGGATTGGGAGGAGACCCAGTACTTC. The encoded protein is CASSFSPGRDWEETQYF.

The chain recombines TRBV5-6 with TRBJ1-2, with TRBD1 matching over 8 bases. The CDR3 has 15 residues. The ends lost 0 bases at V and 4 bases at J; junction bases unmatched: 5. The germline CDR1 and CDR2 sequences are SGHDT and YYEEEE. The CDR3 is CASSLETGVSYGYTF. The CDR3 DNA reads TGTGCCAGCAGCTTGGAGACAGGGGTTAGCTATGGCTACACCTTC.

This chain uses TRBV10-1 with TRBJ1-6; TRBD1 aligns across 7 bases. V gave up 7 bases and J gave up 6 bases; unmatched junction bases: 21. Germline V CDR1 and CDR2: WNHNN, SYGVQD (reference sequence). The CDR3 extends over 19 amino acids. The CDR3 reads CASILDREVGWDCNSPLHF. Here the CDR3 DNA reads TGCGCCAGCATTCTTGACAGGGAGGTAGGATGGGATTGTAATTCACCCCTCCACTTT.

The DNA of the CDR3 is TGCGCCAGCAGCGGTCAACCATTTAGATGGACAGGGCTCTACGAGCAGTACTTC. Its protein is CASSGQPFRWTGLYEQYF. The V and J genes are TRBV5-1 and TRBJ2-5, with 8 bases aligning to TRBD1. The DNA end lines up better with TRBJ2-7; the J call may be wrong. This CDR3 region has 18 residues. Germline V lookup: CDR1 SGHRS, CDR2 YFSETQ.

The rearrangement links TRBV27 to TRBJ2-7, with 9 nucleotides matching TRBD1. The germline V gene has CDR1 MNHEY and CDR2 SMNVEV (reference sequence). The CDR3 runs to 15 residues. J gave up 5 bases and V 2 bases, and 7 bases lay outside the gene matches. CDR3 protein: CASSLTRDRDHEQYF. In DNA form, the CDR3 reads TGTGCCAGCAGTTTAACCCGGGACAGGGACCACGAGCAGTACTTC.

The chain combines TRBV27 with TRBJ1-2; tentatively, D is TRBD1 (5 bases). Deletions cut 4 bases from V and 6 bases from J, with 15 bases between. The CDR3 loop spans 14 amino acids. Germline loops: CDR1 MNHEY, CDR2 SMNVEV (reference sequence). CDR3 in amino acids: CASSSQGGDNGYTF. In DNA, the CDR3 is TGTGCCAGCAGTTCGCAGGGAGGGGATAATGGCTACACCTTC.